This T cell receptor beta chain was recovered during a study of regulatory T cells in long-lasting Graves disease. Study at large: Antithyroid drug intake by newly diagnosed Graves' patients had lasted under 3 months. Findings and limits, study-wide: When disease was persistent, TRBV28, TRBJ1-2 and TRBJ2-5 were the favored segments. Comparison showed that persistent patients shared more public clonotypes (about 2,700) than new patients (around 1,000).

Relying on iRepertoire HTBI primers and Arm-PCR of CDR3 regions, the team built TCR beta libraries. Via MiXCR, TCRdb re-called the multiplex PCR reads, giving one row per CDR3 protein. The sample has just over 600,000 distinct CDR3 sequences; roughly 15% are singletons. V lost 7 bases and J lost 0, with 7 bases in between. Germline V gene data show CDR1 as SGHTA and CDR2 as FQGNSA. The CDR3 has 14 residues. Stated time point: newly diagnosed GD, antithyroid drugs for less than 3 months. Making the TCR library involved RNA that had been extracted from PBMCs. There are a few counts of this clonotype. Antigen specificity is unknown. The same sample was also used in a study of T cells in Graves' hyperthyroidism and ophthalmopathy. From that paper: The TCR CDR3 was amplified in a first-round RT-PCR using the HTBI primer set.

Sequences were derived from peripheral blood mononuclear cells (PBMCs), sampled at new diagnosis, from a patient treated with antithyroid drugs. The sequence was obtained from a woman in her twenties or thirties with Graves disease. The V gene is TRBV7-2, the J gene TRBJ2-6; D gene ambiguous. The CDR3 here is CASTGPSGANVLTF. CDR3 nucleotides: TGTGCCAGCACCGGACCCTCTGGGGCCAACGTCCTGACTTTC. Combining the CDR3 with reference TRBV7-2 and TRBJ2-6 gives the whole variable domain GAGVSQSPSNKVTEKGKDVELRCDPISGHTALYWYRQSLGQGLEFLIYFQGNSAPDKSGLPSDRFSAERTGGSVSTLTIQRTQQEDSAVYLCASTGPSGANVLTFGAGSRLTVL.